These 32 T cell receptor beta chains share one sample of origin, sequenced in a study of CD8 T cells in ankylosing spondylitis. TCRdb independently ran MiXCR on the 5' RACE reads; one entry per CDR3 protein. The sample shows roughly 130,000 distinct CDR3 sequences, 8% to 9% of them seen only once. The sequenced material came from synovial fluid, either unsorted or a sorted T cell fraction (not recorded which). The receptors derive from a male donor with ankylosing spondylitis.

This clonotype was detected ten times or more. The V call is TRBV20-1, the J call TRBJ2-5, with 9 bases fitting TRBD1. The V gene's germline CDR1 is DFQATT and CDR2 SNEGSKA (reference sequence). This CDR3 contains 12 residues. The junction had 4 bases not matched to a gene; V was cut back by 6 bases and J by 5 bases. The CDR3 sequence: CSATGTGETQYF. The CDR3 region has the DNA TGCAGTGCCACCGGGACAGGGGAGACCCAGTACTTC.

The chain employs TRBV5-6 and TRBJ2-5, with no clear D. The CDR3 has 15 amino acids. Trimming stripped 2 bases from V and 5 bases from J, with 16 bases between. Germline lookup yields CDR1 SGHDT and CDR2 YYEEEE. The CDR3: CASSFLSLLRETQYF. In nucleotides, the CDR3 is TGTGCCAGCAGCTTCCTATCCCTCTTGCGGGAGACCCAGTACTTC. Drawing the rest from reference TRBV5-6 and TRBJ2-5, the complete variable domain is DAGVTQSPTHLIKTRGQQVTLRCSPKSGHDTVSWYQQALGQGPQFIFQYYEEEERQRGNFPDRFSGHQFPNYSSELNVNALLLGDSALYLCASSFLSLLRETQYFGPGTRLLVL.

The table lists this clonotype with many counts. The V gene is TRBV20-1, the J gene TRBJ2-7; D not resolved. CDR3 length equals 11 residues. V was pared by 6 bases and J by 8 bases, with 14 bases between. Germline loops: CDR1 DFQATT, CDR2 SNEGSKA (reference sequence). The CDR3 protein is CSASDGYQQYF. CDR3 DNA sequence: TGCAGTGCCTCAGACGGATATCAGCAGTACTTC.

DNA of the CDR3: TGTGCCAGCTCACCTGCCGGACAGGGCACCGAGCAGTACTTC. Translation: CASSPAGQGTEQYF. The chain recombines TRBV18 with TRBJ2-7, with TRBD1 matching 8 bases. J gave up 6 bases and V 3 bases, and 7 bases lay outside the gene matches. The CDR3 loop spans 14 amino acids. Per the germline V gene, CDR1 is KGHSH and CDR2 is LQKENI. Supplemented by reference TRBV18 and TRBJ2-7, the full variable domain reads NAGVMQNPRHLVRRRGQEARLRCSPMKGHSHVYWYRQLPEEGLKFMVYLQKENIIDESGMPKERFSAEFPKEGPSILRIQQVVRGDSAAYFCASSPAGQGTEQYFGPGTRLTVT.

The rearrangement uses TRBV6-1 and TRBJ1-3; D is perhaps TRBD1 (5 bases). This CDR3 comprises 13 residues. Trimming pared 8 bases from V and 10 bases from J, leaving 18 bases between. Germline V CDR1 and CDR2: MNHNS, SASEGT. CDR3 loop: CASAGPDRGTIYF. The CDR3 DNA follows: TGTGCCAGCGCGGGGCCAGACCGGGGAACCATATATTTT.

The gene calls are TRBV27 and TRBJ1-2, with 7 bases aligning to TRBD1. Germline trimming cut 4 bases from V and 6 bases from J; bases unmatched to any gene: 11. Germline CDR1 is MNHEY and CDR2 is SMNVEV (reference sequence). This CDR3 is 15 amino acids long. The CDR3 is CASSSYSDRANGYTF. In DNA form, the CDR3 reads TGTGCCAGCAGTTCCTATAGCGACAGGGCGAATGGCTACACCTTC.

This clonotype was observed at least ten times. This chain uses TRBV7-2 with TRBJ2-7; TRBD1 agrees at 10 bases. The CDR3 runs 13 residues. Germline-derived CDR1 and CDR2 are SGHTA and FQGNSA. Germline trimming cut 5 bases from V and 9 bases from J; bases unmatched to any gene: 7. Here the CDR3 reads CASSTGQGERQYF. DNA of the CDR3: TGTGCCAGCAGCACCGGACAGGGGGAACGGCAGTACTTC. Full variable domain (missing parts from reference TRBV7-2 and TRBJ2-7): GAGVSQSPSNKVTEKGKDVELRCDPISGHTALYWYRQSLGQGLEFLIYFQGNSAPDKSGLPSDRFSAERTGGSVSTLTIQRTQQEDSAVYLCASSTGQGERQYFGPGTRLTVT.

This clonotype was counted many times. The CDR3 reads CASSSTTGASYEQYF. The CDR3 DNA is TGTGCCAGCAGCTCAACAACAGGGGCCTCCTACGAGCAGTACTTC. This chain links TRBV7-2 with TRBJ2-7; TRBD1 matches at 7 bases. This CDR3 region has 15 residues. CDR1 and CDR2 from the germline V gene are SGHTA and FQGNSA. The ends lost 4 bases at V and 0 bases at J; junction bases unmatched: 6.

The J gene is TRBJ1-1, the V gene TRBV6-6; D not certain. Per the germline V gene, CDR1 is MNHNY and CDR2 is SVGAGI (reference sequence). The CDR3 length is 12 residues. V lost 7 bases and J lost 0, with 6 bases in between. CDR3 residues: CASTTVNTEAFF. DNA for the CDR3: TGTGCCAGCACCACGGTGAACACTGAAGCTTTCTTT.

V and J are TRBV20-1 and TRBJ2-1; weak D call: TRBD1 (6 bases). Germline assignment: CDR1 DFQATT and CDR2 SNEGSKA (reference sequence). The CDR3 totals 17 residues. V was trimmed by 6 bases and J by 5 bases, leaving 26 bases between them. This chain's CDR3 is CSARGRAPALANNEQFF. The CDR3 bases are TGCAGTGCCAGGGGCCGGGCTCCGGCCCTTGCAAACAATGAGCAGTTCTTC.

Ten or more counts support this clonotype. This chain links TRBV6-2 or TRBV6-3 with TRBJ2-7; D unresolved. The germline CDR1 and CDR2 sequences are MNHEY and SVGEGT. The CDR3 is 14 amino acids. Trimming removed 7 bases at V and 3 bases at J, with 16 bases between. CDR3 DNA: TGTGCCAGCAAAGACCCAAACCGGGTCTACGAGCAGTACTTC. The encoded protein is CASKDPNRVYEQYF.

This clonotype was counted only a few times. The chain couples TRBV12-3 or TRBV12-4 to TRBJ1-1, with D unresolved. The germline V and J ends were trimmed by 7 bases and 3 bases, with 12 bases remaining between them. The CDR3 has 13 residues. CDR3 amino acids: CASNSHGHTEAFF. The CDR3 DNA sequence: TGTGCCAGCAACTCACACGGTCACACTGAAGCTTTCTTT.

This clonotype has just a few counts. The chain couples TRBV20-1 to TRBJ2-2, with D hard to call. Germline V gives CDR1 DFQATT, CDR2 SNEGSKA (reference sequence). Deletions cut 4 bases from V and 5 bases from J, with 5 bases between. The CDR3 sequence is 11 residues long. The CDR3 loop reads CSAIFTGELFF. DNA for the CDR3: TGCAGTGCTATTTTTACCGGGGAGCTGTTTTTT.

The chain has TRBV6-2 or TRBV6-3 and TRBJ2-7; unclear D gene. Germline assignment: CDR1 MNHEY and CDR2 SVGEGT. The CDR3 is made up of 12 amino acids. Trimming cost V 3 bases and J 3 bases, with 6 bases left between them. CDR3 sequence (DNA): TGTGCCAGCAGTTATCGAAGCTACGAGCAGTACTTC. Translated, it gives CASSYRSYEQYF.

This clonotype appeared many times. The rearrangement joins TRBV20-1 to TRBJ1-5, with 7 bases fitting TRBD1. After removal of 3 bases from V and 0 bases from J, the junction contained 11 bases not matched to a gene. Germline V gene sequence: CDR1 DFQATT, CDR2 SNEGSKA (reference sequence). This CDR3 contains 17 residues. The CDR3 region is CSARWTGLLYSNQPQHF. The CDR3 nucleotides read TGCAGTGCTAGGTGGACAGGTCTTCTTTATAGCAATCAGCCCCAGCATTTT.

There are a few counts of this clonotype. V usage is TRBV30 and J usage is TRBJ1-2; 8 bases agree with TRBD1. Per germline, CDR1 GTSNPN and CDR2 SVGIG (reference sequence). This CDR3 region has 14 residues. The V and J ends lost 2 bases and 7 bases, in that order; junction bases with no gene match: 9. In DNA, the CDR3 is TGTGCCTGGAGTTCTAGGACAGGGTATTTTGGCTACACCTTC. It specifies CAWSSRTGYFGYTF. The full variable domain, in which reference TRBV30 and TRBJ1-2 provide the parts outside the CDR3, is SQTIHQWPATLVQPVGSPLSLECTVEGTSNPNLYWYRQAAGRGLQLLFYSVGIGQISSEVPQNLSASRPQDRQFILSSKKLLLSDSGFYLCAWSSRTGYFGYTFGSGTRLTVV.

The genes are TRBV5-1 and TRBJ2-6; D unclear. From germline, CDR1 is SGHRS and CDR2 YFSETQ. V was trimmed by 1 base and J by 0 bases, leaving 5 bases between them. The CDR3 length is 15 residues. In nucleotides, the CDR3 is TGCGCCAGCAGCTTGCTAATCTCTGGGGCCAACGTCCTGACTTTC. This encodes CASSLLISGANVLTF. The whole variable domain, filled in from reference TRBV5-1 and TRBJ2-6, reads KAGVTQTPRYLIKTRGQQVTLSCSPISGHRSVSWYQQTPGQGLQFLFEYFSETQRNKGNFPGRFSGRQFSNSRSEMNVSTLELGDSALYLCASSLLISGANVLTFGAGSRLTVL.

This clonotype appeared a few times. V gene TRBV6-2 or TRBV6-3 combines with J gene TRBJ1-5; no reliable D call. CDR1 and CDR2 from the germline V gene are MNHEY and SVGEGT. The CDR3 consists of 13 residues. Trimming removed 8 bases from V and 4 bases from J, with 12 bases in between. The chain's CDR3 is CASGRVRNQPQHF. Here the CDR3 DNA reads TGTGCCAGCGGCCGAGTGAGGAATCAGCCCCAGCATTTT.

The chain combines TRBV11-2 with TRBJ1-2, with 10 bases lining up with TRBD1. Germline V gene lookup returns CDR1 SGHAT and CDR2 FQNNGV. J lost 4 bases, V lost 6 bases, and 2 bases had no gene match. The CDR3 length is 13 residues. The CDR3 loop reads CASRGQGRYGYTF. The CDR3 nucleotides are TGTGCCAGCAGGGGACAGGGGCGCTATGGCTACACCTTC.

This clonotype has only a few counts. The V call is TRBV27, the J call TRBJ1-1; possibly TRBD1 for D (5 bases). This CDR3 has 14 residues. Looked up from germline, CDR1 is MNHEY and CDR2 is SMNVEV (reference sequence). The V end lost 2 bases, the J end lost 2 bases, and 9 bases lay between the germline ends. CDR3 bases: TGTGCCAGCAGTTTAAGAGGGGACAACACTGAAGCTTTCTTT. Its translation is CASSLRGDNTEAFF.

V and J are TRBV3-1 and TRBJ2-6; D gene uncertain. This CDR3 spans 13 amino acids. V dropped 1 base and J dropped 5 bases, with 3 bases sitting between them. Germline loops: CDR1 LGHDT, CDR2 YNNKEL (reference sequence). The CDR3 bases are TGTGCCAGCAGCCAAGCCAGGGCCAACGTCCTGACTTTC. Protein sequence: CASSQARANVLTF.

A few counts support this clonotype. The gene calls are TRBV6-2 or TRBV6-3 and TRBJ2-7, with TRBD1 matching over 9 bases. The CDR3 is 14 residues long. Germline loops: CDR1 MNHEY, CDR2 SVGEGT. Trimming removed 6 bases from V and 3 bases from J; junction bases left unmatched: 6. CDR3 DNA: TGTGCCAGCAGATCAACGGGACAGGGCTACGAGCAGTACTTC. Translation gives CASRSTGQGYEQYF.

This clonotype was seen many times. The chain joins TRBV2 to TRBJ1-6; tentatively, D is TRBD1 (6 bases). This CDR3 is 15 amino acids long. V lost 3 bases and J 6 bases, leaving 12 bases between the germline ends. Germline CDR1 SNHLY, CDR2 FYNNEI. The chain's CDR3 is CASSEVSGVNSPLHF. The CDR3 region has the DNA TGTGCCAGCAGTGAGGTTTCAGGGGTTAATTCACCCCTCCACTTT.

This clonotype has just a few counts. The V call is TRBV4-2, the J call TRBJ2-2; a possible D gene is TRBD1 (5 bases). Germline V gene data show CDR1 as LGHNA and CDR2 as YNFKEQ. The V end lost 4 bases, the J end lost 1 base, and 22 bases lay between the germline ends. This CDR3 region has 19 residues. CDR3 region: CASSLSLRDSYRNTGELFF. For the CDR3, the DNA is TGTGCCAGCAGCCTCTCTTTACGTGACAGCTATAGGAACACCGGGGAGCTGTTTTTT.

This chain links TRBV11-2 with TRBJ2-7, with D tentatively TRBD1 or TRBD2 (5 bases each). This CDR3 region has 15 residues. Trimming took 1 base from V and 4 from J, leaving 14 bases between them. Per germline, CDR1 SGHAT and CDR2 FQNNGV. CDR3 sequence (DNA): TGTGCCAGCAGCTTAGGACGGGGCAGCTGGTACGAGCAGTACTTC. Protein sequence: CASSLGRGSWYEQYF.

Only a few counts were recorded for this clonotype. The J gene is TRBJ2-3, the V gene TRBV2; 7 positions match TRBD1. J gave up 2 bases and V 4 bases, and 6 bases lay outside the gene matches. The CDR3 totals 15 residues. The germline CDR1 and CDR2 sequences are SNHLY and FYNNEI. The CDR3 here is CASSVSGQHTDTQYF. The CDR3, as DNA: TGTGCCAGCAGTGTATCGGGACAGCACACAGATACGCAGTATTTT. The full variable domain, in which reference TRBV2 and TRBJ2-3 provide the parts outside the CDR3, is EPEVTQTPSHQVTQMGQEVILRCVPISNHLYFYWYRQILGQKVEFLVSFYNNEISEKSEIFDDQFSVERPDGSNFTLKIRSTKLEDSAMYFCASSVSGQHTDTQYFGPGTRLTVL.

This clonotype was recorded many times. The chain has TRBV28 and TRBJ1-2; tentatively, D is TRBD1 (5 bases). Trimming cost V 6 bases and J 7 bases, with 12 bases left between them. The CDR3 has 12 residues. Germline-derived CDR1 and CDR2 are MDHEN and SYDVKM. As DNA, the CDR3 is TGTGCCAGCAGCCGAGGGACGGTTGGCTACACCTTC. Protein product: CASSRGTVGYTF.

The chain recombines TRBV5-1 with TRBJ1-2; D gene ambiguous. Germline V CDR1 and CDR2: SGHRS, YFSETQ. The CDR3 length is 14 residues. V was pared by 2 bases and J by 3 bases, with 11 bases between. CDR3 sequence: CASSFQGIDYGYTF. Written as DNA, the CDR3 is TGCGCCAGCAGCTTTCAAGGGATTGACTATGGCTACACCTTC. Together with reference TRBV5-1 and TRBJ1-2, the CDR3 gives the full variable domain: KAGVTQTPRYLIKTRGQQVTLSCSPISGHRSVSWYQQTPGQGLQFLFEYFSETQRNKGNFPGRFSGRQFSNSRSEMNVSTLELGDSALYLCASSFQGIDYGYTFGSGTRLTVV.

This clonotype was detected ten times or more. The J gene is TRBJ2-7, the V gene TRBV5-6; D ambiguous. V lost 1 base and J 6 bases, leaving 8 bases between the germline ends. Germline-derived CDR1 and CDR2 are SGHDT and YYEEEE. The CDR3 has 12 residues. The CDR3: CASSLFLSEQYF. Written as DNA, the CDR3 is TGTGCCAGCAGCTTGTTTCTCTCCGAGCAGTACTTC.

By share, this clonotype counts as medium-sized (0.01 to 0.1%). Here the CDR3 reads CASSLDRGRGTEAFF. The CDR3 nucleotides are TGCGCCAGCAGCCTAGACCGAGGAAGAGGCACTGAAGCTTTCTTT. The chain is built from TRBV5-1 and TRBJ1-1; no firm D call. V was clipped by 4 bases and J by 4 bases, with 17 bases between them. CDR1 SGHRS and CDR2 YFSETQ come from the germline V gene. This CDR3 spans 15 amino acids.

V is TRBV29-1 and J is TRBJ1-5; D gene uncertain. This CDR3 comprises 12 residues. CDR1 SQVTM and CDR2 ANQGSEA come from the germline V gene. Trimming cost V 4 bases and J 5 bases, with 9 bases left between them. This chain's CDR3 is CSVGADDQPQHF. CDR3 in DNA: TGCAGCGTTGGGGCAGATGATCAGCCCCAGCATTTT.

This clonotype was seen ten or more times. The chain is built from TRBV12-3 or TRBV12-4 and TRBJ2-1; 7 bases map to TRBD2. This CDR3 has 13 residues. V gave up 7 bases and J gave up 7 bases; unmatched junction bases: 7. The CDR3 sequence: CASTWTSRNEQFF. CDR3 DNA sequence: TGTGCCAGCACCTGGACTAGTCGGAATGAGCAGTTCTTC.